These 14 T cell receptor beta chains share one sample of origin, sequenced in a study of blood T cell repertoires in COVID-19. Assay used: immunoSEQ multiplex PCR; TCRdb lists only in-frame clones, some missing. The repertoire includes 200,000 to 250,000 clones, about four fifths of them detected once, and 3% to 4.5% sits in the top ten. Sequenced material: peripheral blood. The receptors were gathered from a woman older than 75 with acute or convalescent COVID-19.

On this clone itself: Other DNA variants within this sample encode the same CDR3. The DNA for the CDR3 is TGTGCCAGCAGCCAGGACAGAGATCAGCCCCAGCATTTT. The encoded protein is CASSQDRDQPQHF. This rearrangement joins TRBV3-1 (or the pseudogene TRBV3-2) to TRBJ1-5; a possible D gene is TRBD1 (6 bases). The V gene's germline CDR1 is LGHDT and CDR2 YNNKEL (reference sequence). CDR3 size: 13 residues. Between the trimmed V and J ends, which lost 3 bases and 5 bases, there was a span of 8 bases.

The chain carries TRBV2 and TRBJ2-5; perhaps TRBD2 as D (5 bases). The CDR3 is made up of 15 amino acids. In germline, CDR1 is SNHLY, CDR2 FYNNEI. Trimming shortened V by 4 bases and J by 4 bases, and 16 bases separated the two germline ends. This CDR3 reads CASSVRRGGGETQYF. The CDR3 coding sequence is TGTGCCAGCAGTGTTAGACGCGGTGGAGGAGAGACCCAGTACTTC.

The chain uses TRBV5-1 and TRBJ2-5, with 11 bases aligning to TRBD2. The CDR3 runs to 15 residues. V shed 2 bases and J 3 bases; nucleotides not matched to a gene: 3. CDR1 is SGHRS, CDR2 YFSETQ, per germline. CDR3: CASSLLAGVKETQYF. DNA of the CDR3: TGCGCCAGCAGCTTACTAGCGGGGGTTAAAGAGACCCAGTACTTC.

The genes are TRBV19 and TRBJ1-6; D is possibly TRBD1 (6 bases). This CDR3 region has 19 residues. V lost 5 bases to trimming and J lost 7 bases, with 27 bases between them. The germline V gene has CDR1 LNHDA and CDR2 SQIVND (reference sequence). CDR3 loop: CASSPWTASTTFWNSPLHF. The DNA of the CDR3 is TGTGCCAGTAGTCCGTGGACAGCGAGTACGACATTTTGGAATTCACCCCTCCACTTT.

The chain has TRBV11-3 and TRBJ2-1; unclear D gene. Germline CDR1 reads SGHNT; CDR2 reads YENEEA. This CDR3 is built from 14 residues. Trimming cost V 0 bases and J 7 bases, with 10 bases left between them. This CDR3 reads CASSLDGGGNEQFF. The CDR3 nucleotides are TGTGCCAGCAGCTTAGATGGCGGCGGAAATGAGCAGTTCTTC.

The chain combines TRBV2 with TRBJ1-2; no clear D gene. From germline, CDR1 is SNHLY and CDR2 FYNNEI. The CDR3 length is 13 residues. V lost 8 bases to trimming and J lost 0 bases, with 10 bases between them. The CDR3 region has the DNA TGTGCCAGCGCCACTCAACCTAACTATGGCTACACCTTC. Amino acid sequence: CASATQPNYGYTF.

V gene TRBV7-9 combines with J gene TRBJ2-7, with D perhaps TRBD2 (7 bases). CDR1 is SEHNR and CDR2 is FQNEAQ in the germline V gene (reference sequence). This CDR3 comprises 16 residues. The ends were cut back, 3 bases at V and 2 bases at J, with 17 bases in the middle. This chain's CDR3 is CASSFPRGPDTYEQYF. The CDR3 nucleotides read TGTGCCAGCAGCTTCCCGCGGGGGCCCGACACCTACGAGCAGTACTTC.

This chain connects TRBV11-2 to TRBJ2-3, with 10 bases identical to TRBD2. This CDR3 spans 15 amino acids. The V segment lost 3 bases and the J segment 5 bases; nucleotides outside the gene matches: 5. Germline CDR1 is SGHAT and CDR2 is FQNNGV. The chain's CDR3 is CASSFSSGGIDTQYF. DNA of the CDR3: TGTGCCAGCAGCTTCTCTAGCGGGGGTATAGATACGCAGTATTTT.

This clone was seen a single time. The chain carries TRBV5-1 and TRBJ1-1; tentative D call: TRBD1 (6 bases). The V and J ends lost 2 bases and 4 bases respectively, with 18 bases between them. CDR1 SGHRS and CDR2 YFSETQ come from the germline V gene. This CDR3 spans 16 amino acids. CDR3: CASSLPQTGWPTEAFF. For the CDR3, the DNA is TGCGCCAGCAGCTTACCCCAGACAGGCTGGCCCACTGAAGCTTTCTTT.

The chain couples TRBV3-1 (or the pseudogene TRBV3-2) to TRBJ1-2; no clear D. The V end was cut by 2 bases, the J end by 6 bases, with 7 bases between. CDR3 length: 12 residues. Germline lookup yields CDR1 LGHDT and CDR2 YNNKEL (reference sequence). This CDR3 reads CASSQSRDGYTF. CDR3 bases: TGTGCCAGCAGCCAATCGAGAGATGGCTACACCTTC.

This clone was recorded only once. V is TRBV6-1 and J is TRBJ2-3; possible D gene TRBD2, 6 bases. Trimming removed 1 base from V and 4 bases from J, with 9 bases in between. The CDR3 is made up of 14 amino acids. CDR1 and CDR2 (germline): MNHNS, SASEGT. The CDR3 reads CASSEGTSSDTQYF. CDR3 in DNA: TGTGCCAGCAGTGAAGGAACTAGCTCAGATACGCAGTATTTT.

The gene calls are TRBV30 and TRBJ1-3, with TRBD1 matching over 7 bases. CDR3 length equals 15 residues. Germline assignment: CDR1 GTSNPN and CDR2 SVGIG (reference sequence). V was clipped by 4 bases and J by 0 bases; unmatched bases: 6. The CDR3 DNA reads TGTGCCTGGATCTCGGGACAGTACTCTGGAAACACCATATATTTT. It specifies CAWISGQYSGNTIYF.

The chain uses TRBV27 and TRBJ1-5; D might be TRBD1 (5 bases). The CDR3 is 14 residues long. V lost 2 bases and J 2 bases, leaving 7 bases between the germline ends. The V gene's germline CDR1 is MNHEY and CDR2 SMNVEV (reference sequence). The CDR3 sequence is CASSLARGNQPQHF. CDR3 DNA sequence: TGTGCCAGCAGTTTAGCCAGGGGCAATCAGCCCCAGCATTTT.

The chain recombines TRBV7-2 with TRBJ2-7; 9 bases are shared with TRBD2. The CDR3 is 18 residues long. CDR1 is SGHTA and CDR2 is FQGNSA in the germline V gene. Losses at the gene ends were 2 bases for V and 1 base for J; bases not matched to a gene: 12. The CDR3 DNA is TGTGCCAGCAGCTTAAGGTCTAGCGGGGCGGGTACGTCCTACGAGCAGTACTTC. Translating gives CASSLRSSGAGTSYEQYF.